A single sample gave rise to the 27 T cell receptor beta chains below, sequenced in a study of shared clonotypes between healthy human individuals. Produced via immunoSEQ multiplex PCR; TCRdb's table is partial and in-frame only. The table includes millions of clones, roughly nine tenths detected once. Sequenced material: naive CD4+ T cells sorted from blood. Subset: CD45RA+ positively selected. The receptor set was obtained from a man aged 18 to 29 in good health.

The chain combines TRBV12-5 with TRBJ1-3; D not certain. Germline CDR1 reads LGHNT; CDR2 reads FRNRAP. The CDR3 sequence is 16 residues long. Trimming removed 1 base at V and 2 bases at J, with 12 bases between. The CDR3 is CASGLAYGGTGNTIYF. In DNA form, the CDR3 reads TGTGCTAGTGGTTTGGCATACGGAGGGACTGGAAACACCATATATTTT.

The rearrangement links TRBV12-2 to TRBJ2-2; whether TRBD1, the table's D call, matches the DNA was not checked. TRBV12-2 is given as a pseudogene. The CDR3 spans 16 residues. CDR3 sequence (DNA): TGTGCAAGTCGCCGGACAGGGGGCAAAACCACCGGGGAGCTGTTTTTT. This encodes CASRRTGGKTTGELFF.

This clone was observed once. The V gene is TRBV28, the J gene TRBJ2-7; a possible D gene is TRBD2 (5 bases). CDR1 is MDHEN and CDR2 is SYDVKM in the germline V gene. V lost 9 bases and J lost 0, with 9 bases in between. This CDR3 comprises 12 residues. CDR3 sequence: CASREGSYEQYF. CDR3 bases: TGTGCCAGTCGAGAGGGCTCCTACGAGCAGTACTTC.

The chain couples TRBV5-3 to TRBJ1-2; 8 nucleotides line up with TRBD1. TRBV5-3 counts as an open reading frame of uncertain function. The V segment lost 3 bases and the J segment 1 base; nucleotides outside the gene matches: 5. The CDR3 is made up of 15 amino acids. For the CDR3, the DNA is TGTGCCAGAAGCTCGACAGGGGACGGTAACTATGGCTACACCTTC. Translating it yields CARSSTGDGNYGYTF.

This clone appeared a single time. V usage is TRBV2 and J usage is TRBJ2-3; 13 nucleotides line up with TRBD2. The CDR3 has 16 residues. CDR1 and CDR2 from the germline V gene are SNHLY and FYNNEI. J lost 3 bases, V lost 6 bases, and 6 bases had no gene match. CDR3 sequence: CASRLLAGGLTDTQYF. CDR3 coding DNA: TGTGCCAGCAGACTACTAGCGGGGGGGCTGACAGATACGCAGTATTTT.

The chain combines TRBV19 with TRBJ1-2; no clear D. V was trimmed by 5 bases and J by 4 bases, leaving 14 bases between them. The CDR3 loop spans 14 amino acids. Germline-derived CDR1 and CDR2 are LNHDA and SQIVND (reference sequence). This CDR3 is CASSRIGQTYGYTF. The CDR3 bases are TGTGCCAGTAGTCGGATTGGGCAGACCTATGGCTACACCTTC.

This chain links TRBV27 with TRBJ2-2; 8 nucleotides line up with TRBD1. With V trimmed by 5 bases and J by 1 base, 3 bases remained unmatched. CDR3 length equals 15 residues. Germline lookup yields CDR1 MNHEY and CDR2 SMNVEV (reference sequence). CDR3 sequence: CASSIGTGNTGELFF. CDR3 coding DNA: TGTGCCAGCAGTATCGGGACAGGGAACACCGGGGAGCTGTTTTTT.

The V call is TRBV27, the J call TRBJ1-4; no reliable D call. This CDR3 has 15 residues. The germline CDR1 and CDR2 sequences are MNHEY and SMNVEV (reference sequence). V was clipped by 3 bases and J by 0 bases, with 8 bases between them. The CDR3 DNA reads TGTGCCAGCAGTTTTAGGTCTGCAACTAATGAAAAACTGTTTTTT. Its translation is CASSFRSATNEKLFF.

The chain recombines TRBV11-2 with TRBJ2-1, with D perhaps matching TRBD2 (6 bases). Germline CDR1 SGHAT, CDR2 FQNNGV. Trimming left V 0 bases short and J 4 bases short, with 13 bases between. This CDR3 is built from 16 residues. This chain's CDR3 is CASSLEGTYIYNEQFF. CDR3 DNA: TGTGCCAGCAGCTTAGAGGGGACTTACATTTACAATGAGCAGTTCTTC.

The chain joins TRBV9 to TRBJ2-7; D may be TRBD2 (5 bases). The CDR3 extends over 13 amino acids. CDR1 and CDR2 from the germline V gene are SGDLS and YYNGEE. Deletions cut 0 bases from V and 4 bases from J, with 8 bases between. The CDR3 sequence is CASSVGELYEQYF. The CDR3 DNA reads as TGTGCCAGCAGCGTAGGGGAGCTTTACGAGCAGTACTTC.

Points on this clone: Other nucleotide sequences from this sample produce the same CDR3. This chain links TRBV5-1 with TRBJ2-3; 8 positions match TRBD2. CDR3 length: 15 amino acids. Germline values: CDR1 SGHRS, CDR2 YFSETQ. V lost 1 base, J lost 3 bases, and 4 bases stayed unmatched. The CDR3 spells CASSLTSGTTDTQYF. The CDR3 bases are TGCGCCAGCAGCTTGACTAGCGGAACTACAGATACGCAGTATTTT. Looking up the rest from reference TRBV5-1 and TRBJ2-3 gives the full variable domain: KAGVTQTPRYLIKTRGQQVTLSCSPISGHRSVSWYQQTPGQGLQFLFEYFSETQRNKGNFPGRFSGRQFSNSRSEMNVSTLELGDSALYLCASSLTSGTTDTQYFGPGTRLTVL.

This chain links TRBV15 with TRBJ1-1; TRBD1 is a possible D gene (6 bases). This CDR3 has 14 amino acids. Trimming shortened V by 7 bases and J by 0 bases, and 12 bases separated the two germline ends. Germline V gene data show CDR1 as LNHNV and CDR2 as YYDKDF (reference sequence). The CDR3 here is CATTPDRLNTEAFF. The CDR3 DNA reads TGTGCCACCACTCCAGACAGGTTGAACACTGAAGCTTTCTTT.

This clone was picked up a small number of times. The sample holds other DNA sequences that translate to the same CDR3. V is TRBV19 and J is TRBJ2-5; D is undetermined. The CDR3 is 11 residues long. CDR1 and CDR2 from the germline V gene are LNHDA and SQIVND (reference sequence). The V end was cut by 5 bases, the J end by 5 bases, with 6 bases between. The CDR3 DNA follows: TGTGCCAGTAGTTTAGGGGAGACCCAGTACTTC. Translating it yields CASSLGETQYF. Drawing the rest from reference TRBV19 and TRBJ2-5, the complete variable domain is DGGITQSPKYLFRKEGQNVTLSCEQNLNHDAMYWYRQDPGQGLRLIYYSQIVNDFQKGDIAEGYSVSREKKESFPLTVTSAQKNPTAFYLCASSLGETQYFGPGTRLLVL.

This chain links TRBV6-4 with TRBJ2-7; 8 bases map to TRBD1. V shed 4 bases and J 2 bases; nucleotides not matched to a gene: 1. The CDR3 runs 13 residues. Per the germline V gene, CDR1 is MRHNA and CDR2 is SNTAGT. The CDR3, as DNA: TGTGCCAGCAGTGGACAGGGGACCTACGAGCAGTACTTC. Residues: CASSGQGTYEQYF.

This clone was recorded once. The J gene is TRBJ2-7, the V gene TRBV18, with D unresolved. The germline V gene has CDR1 KGHSH and CDR2 LQKENI. V gave up 3 bases and J gave up 1 base, with 13 bases separating them. The CDR3 is 15 amino acids. The CDR3 DNA reads as TGTGCCAGCTCACCTGAACGGGCCCTATCCTACGAGCAGTACTTC. Protein sequence: CASSPERALSYEQYF.

V is TRBV9 and J is TRBJ2-7; TRBD1 agrees at 10 bases. The CDR3 is made up of 14 amino acids. J lost 3 bases, V lost 6 bases, and 6 bases had no gene match. Germline-derived CDR1 and CDR2 are SGDLS and YYNGEE. The CDR3 coding sequence is TGTGCCAGCACCATCCGGGACAGGGGCTACGAGCAGTACTTC. Translated, it gives CASTIRDRGYEQYF.

V and J are TRBV5-4 and TRBJ1-1; perhaps TRBD1 as D (6 bases). Germline V gene sequence: CDR1 SGHNT, CDR2 YYREEE (reference sequence). This CDR3 has 15 amino acids. V lost 4 bases to trimming and J lost 5 bases, with 18 bases between them. CDR3 DNA: TGTGCCAGCAGCCCAGCACAGGGACCGGTGACTGAAGCTTTCTTT. Translated: CASSPAQGPVTEAFF.

This clone showed up just once. Other DNA sequences within the sample encode an identical CDR3. V usage is TRBV7-2 and J usage is TRBJ2-1; no firm D call. The CDR3 has 14 amino acids. V dropped 1 base and J dropped 6 bases, with 10 bases sitting between them. Germline CDR1 reads SGHTA; CDR2 reads FQGNSA. In DNA form, the CDR3 reads TGTGCCAGCAGCTTAGTGGGTTCCCCCAATGAGCAGTTCTTC. This translates into CASSLVGSPNEQFF.

The V and J genes are TRBV6-5 and TRBJ1-1; no definite D call. CDR3 length equals 12 residues. Trimming removed 5 bases from V and 0 bases from J, with 4 bases in between. Germline values: CDR1 MNHEY, CDR2 SVGAGI. Here the CDR3 reads CASSTMNTEAFF. Written as DNA, the CDR3 is TGTGCCAGCAGTACAATGAACACTGAAGCTTTCTTT.

The chain recombines TRBV30 with TRBJ1-1, with D hard to call. Germline V gives CDR1 GTSNPN, CDR2 SVGIG (reference sequence). The CDR3 runs 16 residues. The ends were cut back, 0 bases at V and 1 base at J, with 15 bases in the middle. CDR3 loop: CAWSVKRGQSNTEAFF. The CDR3 DNA is TGTGCCTGGAGTGTAAAGAGAGGGCAATCGAACACTGAAGCTTTCTTT.

V and J are TRBV19 and TRBJ2-7; 12 bases are a match to TRBD1. This CDR3 has 16 residues. Germline V gene sequence: CDR1 LNHDA, CDR2 SQIVND (reference sequence). Unmatched junction bases numbered 7, after V lost 7 bases and J lost 0 bases. In DNA, the CDR3 is TGTGCCAGTACCTGGGACAGGGGGCCTTCCTCCTACGAGCAGTACTTC. This encodes CASTWDRGPSSYEQYF.

CDR3 coding DNA: TGTGCCAGCCGTTCCGGAGGGGCAGTATACAATGAGCAGTTCTTC. As protein: CASRSGGAVYNEQFF. The J gene is TRBJ2-1, the V gene TRBV6-1; tentatively, D is TRBD2 (6 bases). CDR1 is MNHNS and CDR2 is SASEGT in the germline V gene. CDR3 length: 15 residues. Trimming shortened V by 8 bases and J by 4 bases, and 18 bases separated the two germline ends.

This chain joins TRBV2 and TRBJ2-7; 9 positions agree with TRBD1. CDR3 length equals 15 residues. Germline V CDR1 and CDR2: SNHLY, FYNNEI. Germline trimming cut 4 bases from V and 2 bases from J; bases unmatched to any gene: 6. The DNA for the CDR3 is TGTGCCAGCAGTGCGGACAGGGGAGATCCCTACGAGCAGTACTTC. It specifies CASSADRGDPYEQYF. The entire variable domain, with the rest obtained from reference TRBV2 and TRBJ2-7, is as follows: EPEVTQTPSHQVTQMGQEVILRCVPISNHLYFYWYRQILGQKVEFLVSFYNNEISEKSEIFDDQFSVERPDGSNFTLKIRSTKLEDSAMYFCASSADRGDPYEQYFGPGTRLTVT.

V gene TRBV5-6 combines with J gene TRBJ1-6; TRBD1 might be the D (6 bases). Germline-derived CDR1 and CDR2 are SGHDT and YYEEEE. V was cut by 0 bases and J by 10 bases, with 11 bases left in between. The CDR3 is 14 residues long. The CDR3 loop reads CASSLAGAGSPLHF. The CDR3 nucleotides read TGTGCCAGCAGCTTGGCAGGGGCGGGCTCACCCCTCCACTTT.

The V gene is TRBV5-6, the J gene TRBJ2-7, with a weak D call TRBD1 (5 bases). This CDR3 is 14 amino acids long. V lost 1 base to trimming and J lost 6 bases, with 14 bases between them. The germline gives CDR1 SGHDT, CDR2 YYEEEE. Here the CDR3 reads CASSLPQGTSEQYF. The CDR3 DNA sequence: TGTGCCAGCAGCTTGCCGCAGGGTACCTCCGAGCAGTACTTC.

This sequence joins TRBV10-2 and TRBJ1-2, with a tentative D call TRBD1 (6 bases). Deletions cut 3 bases from V and 4 bases from J, with 9 bases between. Germline V gene sequence: CDR1 WSHSY, CDR2 SAAADI. This CDR3 comprises 13 residues. The CDR3 sequence: CASSDQGFYGYTF. CDR3 coding DNA: TGCGCCAGCAGTGATCAGGGGTTCTATGGCTACACCTTC.

The DNA for the CDR3 is TGTGCCAGCAGCGTGAGGACAGGCGCCACAGATACGCAGTATTTT. Amino acid sequence: CASSVRTGATDTQYF. The chain recombines TRBV9 with TRBJ2-3; TRBD1 agrees at 7 bases. The CDR3 contains 15 residues. After removal of 2 bases from V and 2 bases from J, the junction contained 5 bases not matched to a gene. The germline V gene encodes CDR1 SGDLS and CDR2 YYNGEE.